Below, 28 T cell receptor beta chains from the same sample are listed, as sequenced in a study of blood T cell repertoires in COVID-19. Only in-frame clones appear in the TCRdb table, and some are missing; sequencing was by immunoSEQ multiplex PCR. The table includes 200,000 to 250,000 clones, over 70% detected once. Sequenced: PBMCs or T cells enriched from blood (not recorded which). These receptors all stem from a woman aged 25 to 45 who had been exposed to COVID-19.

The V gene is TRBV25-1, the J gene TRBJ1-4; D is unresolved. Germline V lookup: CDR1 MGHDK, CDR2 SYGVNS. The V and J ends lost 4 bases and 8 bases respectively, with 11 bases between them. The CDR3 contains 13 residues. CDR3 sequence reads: CASSGAGGEKLFF. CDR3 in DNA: TGTGCCAGCAGTGGGGCGGGTGGCGAAAAACTGTTTTTT.

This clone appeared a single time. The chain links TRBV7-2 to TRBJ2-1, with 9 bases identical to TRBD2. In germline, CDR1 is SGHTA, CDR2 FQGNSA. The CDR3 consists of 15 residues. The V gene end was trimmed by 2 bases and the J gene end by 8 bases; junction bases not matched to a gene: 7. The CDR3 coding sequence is TGTGCCAGCAGCTTATGGCGGGAGGGCCGCGATGAGCAGTTCTTC. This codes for CASSLWREGRDEQFF.

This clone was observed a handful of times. DNA for the CDR3: TGTGCCAGCAGCCCAGCGGAGTGGGCCACTGAAGCTTTCTTT. It is translated as CASSPAEWATEAFF. The rearrangement joins TRBV9 to TRBJ1-1; D is undetermined. V lost 4 bases, J lost 4 bases, and 14 bases lay in between. The CDR3 is made up of 14 amino acids. Per germline, CDR1 SGDLS and CDR2 YYNGEE. Drawing the rest from reference TRBV9 and TRBJ1-1, the complete variable domain is DSGVTQTPKHLITATGQRVTLRCSPRSGDLSVYWYQQSLDQGLQFLIQYYNGEERAKGNILERFSAQQFPDLHSELNLSSLELGDSALYFCASSPAEWATEAFFGQGTRLTVV.

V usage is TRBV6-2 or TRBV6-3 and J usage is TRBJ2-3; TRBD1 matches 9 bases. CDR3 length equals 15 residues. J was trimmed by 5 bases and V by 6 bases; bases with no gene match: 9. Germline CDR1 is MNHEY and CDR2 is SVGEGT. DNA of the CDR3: TGTGCCAGCAGCACGGACAGGGGAGGGCTAGATACGCAGTATTTT. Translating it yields CASSTDRGGLDTQYF.

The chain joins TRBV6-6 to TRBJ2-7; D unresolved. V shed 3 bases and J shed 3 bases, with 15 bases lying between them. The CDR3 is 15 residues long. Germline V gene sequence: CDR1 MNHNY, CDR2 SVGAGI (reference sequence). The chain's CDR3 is CASSYGSMSGYEQYF. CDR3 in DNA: TGTGCCAGCAGTTATGGTAGTATGTCAGGCTACGAGCAGTACTTC.

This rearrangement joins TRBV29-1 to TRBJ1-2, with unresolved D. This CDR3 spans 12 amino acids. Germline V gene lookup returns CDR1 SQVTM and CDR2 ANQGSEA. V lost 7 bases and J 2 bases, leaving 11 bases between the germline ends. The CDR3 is CSALKENYGYTF. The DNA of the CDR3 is TGCAGCGCACTGAAGGAGAACTATGGCTACACCTTC.

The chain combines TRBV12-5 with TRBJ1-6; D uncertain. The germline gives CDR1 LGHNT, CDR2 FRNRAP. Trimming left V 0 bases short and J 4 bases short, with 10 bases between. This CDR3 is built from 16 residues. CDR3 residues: CASGLVFSEYNSPLHF. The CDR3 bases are TGTGCTAGTGGTTTGGTCTTTAGCGAATATAATTCACCCCTCCACTTT.

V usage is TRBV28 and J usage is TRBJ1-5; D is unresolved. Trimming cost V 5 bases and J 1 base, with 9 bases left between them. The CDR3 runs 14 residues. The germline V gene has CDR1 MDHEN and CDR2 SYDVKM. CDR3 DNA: TGTGCCAGCAGTCCGATCGGGAGCAATCAGCCCCAGCATTTT. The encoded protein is CASSPIGSNQPQHF.

CDR3 sequence: CASSIGGGRAGELFF. The CDR3 coding sequence is TGTGCCAGTAGTATAGGCGGCGGGAGGGCCGGGGAGCTGTTTTTT. The rearrangement uses TRBV19 and TRBJ2-2; TRBD2 aligns across 9 bases. CDR1 is LNHDA, CDR2 SQIVND, per germline (reference sequence). J lost 6 bases, V lost 1 base, and 3 bases had no gene match. The CDR3 totals 15 residues.

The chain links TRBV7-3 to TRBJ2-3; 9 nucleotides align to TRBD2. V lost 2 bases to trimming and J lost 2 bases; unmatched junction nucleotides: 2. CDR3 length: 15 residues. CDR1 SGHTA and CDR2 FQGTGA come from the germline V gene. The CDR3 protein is CASSLLAGPTDTQYF. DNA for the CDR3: TGTGCCAGCAGCTTACTAGCGGGACCCACAGATACGCAGTATTTT.

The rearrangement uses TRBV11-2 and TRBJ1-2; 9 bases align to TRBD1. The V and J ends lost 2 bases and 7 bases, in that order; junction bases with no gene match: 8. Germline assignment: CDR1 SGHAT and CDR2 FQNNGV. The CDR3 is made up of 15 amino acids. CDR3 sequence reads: CASSLPFGTGRGYTF. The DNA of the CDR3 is TGTGCCAGCAGCTTACCTTTCGGGACAGGGCGTGGCTACACCTTC.

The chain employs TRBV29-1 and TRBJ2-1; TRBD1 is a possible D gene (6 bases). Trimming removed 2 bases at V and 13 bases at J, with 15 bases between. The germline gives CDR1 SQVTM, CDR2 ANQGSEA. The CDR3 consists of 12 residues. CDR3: CSVEWGPSHQFF. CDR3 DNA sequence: TGCAGCGTTGAATGGGGGCCGTCTCATCAGTTCTTC.

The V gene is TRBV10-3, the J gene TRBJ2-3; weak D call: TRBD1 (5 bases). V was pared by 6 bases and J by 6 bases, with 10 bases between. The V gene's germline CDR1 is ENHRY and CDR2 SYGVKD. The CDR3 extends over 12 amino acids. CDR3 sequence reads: CAIRGVDDTQYF. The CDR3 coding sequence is TGTGCCATCAGAGGGGTGGACGATACGCAGTATTTT.

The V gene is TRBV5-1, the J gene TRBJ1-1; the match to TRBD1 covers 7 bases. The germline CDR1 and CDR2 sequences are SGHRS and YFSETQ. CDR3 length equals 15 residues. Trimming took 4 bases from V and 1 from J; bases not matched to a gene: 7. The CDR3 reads CASSMLTGTNTEAFF. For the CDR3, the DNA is TGCGCCAGCAGCATGTTGACAGGGACGAACACTGAAGCTTTCTTT.

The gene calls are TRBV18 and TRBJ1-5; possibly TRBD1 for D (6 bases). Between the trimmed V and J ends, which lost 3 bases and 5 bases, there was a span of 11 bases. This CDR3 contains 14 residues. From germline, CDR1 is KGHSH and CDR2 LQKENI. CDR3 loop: CASSPEDSHQPQHF. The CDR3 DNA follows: TGTGCCAGCTCACCGGAGGACAGCCATCAGCCCCAGCATTTT.

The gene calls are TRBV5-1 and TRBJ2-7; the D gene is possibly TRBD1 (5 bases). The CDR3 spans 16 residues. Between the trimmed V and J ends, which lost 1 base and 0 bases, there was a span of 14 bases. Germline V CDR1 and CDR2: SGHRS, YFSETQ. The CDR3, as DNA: TGCGCCAGCAGCTTGAGGGGCGCGATTATCTCCTACGAGCAGTACTTC. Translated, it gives CASSLRGAIISYEQYF.

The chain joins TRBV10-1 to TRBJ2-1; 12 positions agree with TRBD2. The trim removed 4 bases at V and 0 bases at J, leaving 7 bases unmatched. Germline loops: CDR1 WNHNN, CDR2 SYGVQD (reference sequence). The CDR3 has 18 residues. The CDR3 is CASSARTSGTSSYNEQFF. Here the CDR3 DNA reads TGCGCCAGCAGTGCGAGGACTAGCGGGACGAGCTCCTACAATGAGCAGTTCTTC.

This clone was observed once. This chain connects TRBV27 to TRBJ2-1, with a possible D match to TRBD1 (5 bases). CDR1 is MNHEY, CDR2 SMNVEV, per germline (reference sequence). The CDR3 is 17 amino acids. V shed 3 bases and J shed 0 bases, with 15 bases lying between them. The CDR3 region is CASSLSEGVSSYNEQFF. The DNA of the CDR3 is TGTGCCAGCAGTTTGTCCGAAGGGGTGAGCTCCTACAATGAGCAGTTCTTC.

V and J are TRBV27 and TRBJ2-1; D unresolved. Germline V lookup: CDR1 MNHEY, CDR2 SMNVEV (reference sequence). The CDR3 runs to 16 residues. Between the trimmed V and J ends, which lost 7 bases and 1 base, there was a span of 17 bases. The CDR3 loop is CASNPGSSGSYNEQFF. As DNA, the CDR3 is TGTGCCAGCAACCCCGGGTCCTCGGGTTCCTACAATGAGCAGTTCTTC.

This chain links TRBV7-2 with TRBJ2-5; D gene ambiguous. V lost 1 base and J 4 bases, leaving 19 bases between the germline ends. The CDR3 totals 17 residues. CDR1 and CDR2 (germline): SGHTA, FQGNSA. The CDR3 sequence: CASSLGLAADGSETQYF. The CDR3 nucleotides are TGTGCCAGCAGCTTAGGGTTGGCGGCAGATGGGTCAGAGACCCAGTACTTC.

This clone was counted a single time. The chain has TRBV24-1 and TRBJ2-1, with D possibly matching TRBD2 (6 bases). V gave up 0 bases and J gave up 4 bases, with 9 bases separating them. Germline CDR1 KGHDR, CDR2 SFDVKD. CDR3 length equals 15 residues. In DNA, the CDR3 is TGTGCCACCAGTGATTTGGCGGGATCGTACAATGAGCAGTTCTTC. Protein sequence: CATSDLAGSYNEQFF.

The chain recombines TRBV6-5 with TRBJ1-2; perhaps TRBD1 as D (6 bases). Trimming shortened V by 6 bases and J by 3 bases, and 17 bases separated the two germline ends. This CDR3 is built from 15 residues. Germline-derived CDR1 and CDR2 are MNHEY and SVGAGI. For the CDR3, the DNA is TGTGCCAGCAGATATGACAGGCCACCGTACTATGGCTACACCTTC. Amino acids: CASRYDRPPYYGYTF.

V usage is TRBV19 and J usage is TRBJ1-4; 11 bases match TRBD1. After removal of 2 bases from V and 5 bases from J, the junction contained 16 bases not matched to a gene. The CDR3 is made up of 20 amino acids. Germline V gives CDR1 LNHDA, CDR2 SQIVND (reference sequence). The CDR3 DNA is TGTGCCAGTAGTATATATCCCGGAGGGGACAGGGGGAGTTCGAATGAAAAACTGTTTTTT. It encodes CASSIYPGGDRGSSNEKLFF.

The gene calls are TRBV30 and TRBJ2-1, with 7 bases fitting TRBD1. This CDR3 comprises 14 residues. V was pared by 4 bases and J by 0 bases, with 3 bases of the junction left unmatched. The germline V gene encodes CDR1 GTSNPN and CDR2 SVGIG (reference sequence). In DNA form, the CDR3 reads TGTGCCTGGAACAGACAGGGCTCCTACAATGAGCAGTTCTTC. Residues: CAWNRQGSYNEQFF.

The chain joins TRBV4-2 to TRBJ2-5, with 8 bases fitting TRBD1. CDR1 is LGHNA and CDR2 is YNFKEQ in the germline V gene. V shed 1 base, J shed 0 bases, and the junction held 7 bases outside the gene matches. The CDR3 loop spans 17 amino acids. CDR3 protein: CASSQAYRGVNQETQYF. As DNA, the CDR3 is TGTGCCAGCAGCCAAGCCTACAGGGGGGTGAACCAAGAGACCCAGTACTTC.

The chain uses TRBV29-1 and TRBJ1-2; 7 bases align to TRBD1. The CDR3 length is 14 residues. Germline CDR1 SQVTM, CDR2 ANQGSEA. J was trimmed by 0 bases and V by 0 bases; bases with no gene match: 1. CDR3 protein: CSVEEGQTNYGYTF. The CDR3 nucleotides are TGCAGCGTTGAAGAGGGACAGACTAACTATGGCTACACCTTC.

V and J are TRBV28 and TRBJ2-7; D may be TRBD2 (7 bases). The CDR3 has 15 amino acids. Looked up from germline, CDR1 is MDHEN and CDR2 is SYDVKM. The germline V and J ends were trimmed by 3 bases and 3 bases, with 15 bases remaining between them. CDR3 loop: CASSLGGGGRYEQYF. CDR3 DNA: TGTGCCAGCAGTTTGGGAGGGGGAGGGCGCTACGAGCAGTACTTC.

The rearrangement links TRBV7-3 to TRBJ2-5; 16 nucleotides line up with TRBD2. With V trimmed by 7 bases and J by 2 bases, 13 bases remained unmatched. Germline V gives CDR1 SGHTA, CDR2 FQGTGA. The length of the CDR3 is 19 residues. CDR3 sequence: CASTKPGTSGRGTQETQYF. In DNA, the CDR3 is TGTGCCAGCACCAAACCCGGGACTAGCGGGAGGGGAACTCAAGAGACCCAGTACTTC.